This T cell receptor (beta chain) was observed in a study of shared clonotypes between healthy human individuals. The CDR3 loop spans 15 amino acids. V was shortened by 5 bases and J by 2 bases, with 15 bases between the two germline ends. Germline V lookup: CDR1 SEHNR, CDR2 FQNEAQ (reference sequence). Clones were sequenced by immunoSEQ multiplex PCR, and TCRdb holds only the in-frame ones, with some missing. The table records millions of clones, 85% to 95% of them present only once. Sequencing was performed on naive CD4+ T cells sorted from blood. The sample's subset: CD45RA+ positively selected. This chain uses TRBV7-9 with TRBJ1-2; no firm D call. The clonotype comes from a young man in good health. CDR3 bases: TGTGCCAGCAGCCTCGTCGTCCAGGCCAACTATGGCTACACCTTC. Translation: CASSLVVQANYGYTF.